One sample yielded the 19 T cell receptor beta chains listed below, sequenced in a study of blood T cell repertoires in COVID-19. Assay: immunoSEQ multiplex PCR; the TCRdb copy retains only in-frame clones and omits some. The sample records around 250,000 clones, 75% to 90% being singletons. The sample taken for sequencing was PBMCs or T cells enriched from blood (not recorded which). Every receptor here comes from a woman aged 45-59 years who had recovered from COVID-19.

The chain is built from TRBV9 and TRBJ2-2; 11 nucleotides agree with TRBD2. The V gene end was trimmed by 2 bases and the J gene end by 4 bases; junction bases not matched to a gene: 4. This CDR3 spans 16 amino acids. Germline V CDR1 and CDR2: SGDLS, YYNGEE. As DNA, the CDR3 is TGTGCCAGCAGCGTTGGGACTAGCGGACCCACCGGGGAGCTGTTTTTT. Its translation is CASSVGTSGPTGELFF.

The chain couples TRBV5-4 to TRBJ2-7, with TRBD1 matching over 10 bases. Germline loops: CDR1 SGHNT, CDR2 YYREEE (reference sequence). The CDR3 contains 14 residues. With 4 bases clipped from V and 7 bases from J, the junction kept 8 bases outside the gene matches. The DNA for the CDR3 is TGTGCCAGCAGCACCGGGACAGGGGTGGCTGAGCAGTACTTC. This translates into CASSTGTGVAEQYF.

This clone has a handful of counts. The chain employs TRBV27 and TRBJ2-2; 10 positions match TRBD2. The length of the CDR3 is 15 residues. Germline CDR1 MNHEY, CDR2 SMNVEV (reference sequence). J gave up 5 bases and V 5 bases, and 5 bases lay outside the gene matches. The CDR3 loop reads CASSPKLAGTGELFF. CDR3 bases: TGTGCCAGCAGTCCGAAACTAGCGGGGACCGGGGAGCTGTTTTTT.

The chain couples TRBV19 to TRBJ2-1, with D possibly TRBD1 on 6 matching bases. Germline CDR1 is LNHDA and CDR2 is SQIVND (reference sequence). Trimming removed 6 bases from V and 5 bases from J, with 14 bases in between. The CDR3 runs to 14 residues. Here the CDR3 reads CASSGQGFHNEQFF. For the CDR3, the DNA is TGTGCCAGTAGCGGCCAGGGGTTCCACAATGAGCAGTTCTTC.

The rearrangement links TRBV2 to TRBJ1-1, with D perhaps matching TRBD1 (5 bases). The CDR3 runs 15 residues. The V gene lost 6 bases and the J gene lost 0 bases, with 14 bases spanning the gap. Germline CDR1 and CDR2: SNHLY and FYNNEI. CDR3 region: CASRYDRTLNTEAFF. In nucleotides, the CDR3 is TGTGCCAGCAGATACGACAGAACTCTGAACACTGAAGCTTTCTTT.

CDR3 coding DNA: TGTGCCAGCAGTAGGGGGATCCTAGAAAAGAACACTGAAGCTTTCTTT. Its translation is CASSRGILEKNTEAFF. The chain uses TRBV2 and TRBJ1-1; the D gene is possibly TRBD1 (6 bases). The germline gives CDR1 SNHLY, CDR2 FYNNEI. This CDR3 is built from 16 residues. V was trimmed by 5 bases and J by 1 base, leaving 17 bases between them.

CDR3 loop: CASSLQGVPSSGNTIYF. The CDR3 DNA is TGCGCCAGCAGCTTGCAGGGGGTCCCGAGCTCTGGAAACACCATATATTTT. The chain has TRBV5-1 and TRBJ1-3; TRBD1 aligns across 7 bases. The J segment lost 0 bases and the V segment lost 1 base, leaving 7 bases of the junction unmatched. The CDR3 is made up of 17 amino acids. The germline CDR1 and CDR2 sequences are SGHRS and YFSETQ.

This clone appeared a single time. The chain links TRBV6-5 to TRBJ2-2; D is possibly TRBD2 (5 bases). The germline V and J ends were trimmed by 2 bases and 4 bases, with 11 bases remaining between them. The germline CDR1 and CDR2 sequences are MNHEY and SVGAGI. The CDR3 has 15 residues. The CDR3 sequence is CASSYGGFATGELFF. CDR3 bases: TGTGCCAGCAGTTACGGCGGGTTTGCCACCGGGGAGCTGTTTTTT.

This clone was detected once. The rearrangement uses TRBV11-1 and TRBJ1-6; D gene ambiguous. Per germline, CDR1 SGHAT and CDR2 FQDESV (reference sequence). V dropped 3 bases and J dropped 7 bases, with 7 bases sitting between them. CDR3 size: 13 residues. CDR3 sequence: CASSFRRNSPLHF. CDR3 sequence (DNA): TGTGCCAGCAGCTTCCGCCGGAATTCACCCCTCCACTTT.

The chain is built from TRBV27 and TRBJ2-7; TRBD1 aligns across 7 bases. CDR3 length: 16 amino acids. Trimming at V came to 4 bases and at J to 0 bases, leaving 9 bases not matched to a gene. Germline assignment: CDR1 MNHEY and CDR2 SMNVEV (reference sequence). The CDR3 DNA sequence: TGTGCCAGCAGTTCGTCCACAGGGGACCGCTCCTACGAGCAGTACTTC. Translating gives CASSSSTGDRSYEQYF.

This chain uses TRBV29-1 with TRBJ1-4; D ambiguous. Germline V gene lookup returns CDR1 SQVTM and CDR2 ANQGSEA. The CDR3 is 13 amino acids. Trimming stripped 4 bases from V and 0 bases from J, with 6 bases between. The CDR3 region is CSVGGTTNEKLFF. CDR3 nucleotides: TGCAGCGTTGGAGGAACAACTAATGAAAAACTGTTTTTT.

J is TRBJ1-1 and V is TRBV7-9, with no clear D. This CDR3 is built from 12 residues. Trimming pared 3 bases from V and 7 bases from J, leaving 9 bases between. Germline CDR1 SEHNR, CDR2 FQNEAQ (reference sequence). The CDR3 nucleotides are TGTGCCAGCAGCTTTTCCCGGGATGAAGCTTTCTTT. Protein sequence: CASSFSRDEAFF.

V gene TRBV15 combines with J gene TRBJ2-3; 9 nucleotides agree with TRBD1. The V and J ends lost 5 bases and 1 base, in that order; junction bases with no gene match: 4. Per germline, CDR1 LNHNV and CDR2 YYDKDF (reference sequence). This CDR3 has 15 residues. CDR3 sequence reads: CATSGQGQRTDTQYF. In DNA, the CDR3 is TGTGCCACCAGCGGACAGGGGCAGCGCACAGATACGCAGTATTTT. Full variable domain (outside the CDR3, taken from reference TRBV15 and TRBJ2-3): DAMVIQNPRYQVTQFGKPVTLSCSQTLNHNVMYWYQQKSSQAPKLLFHYYDKDFNNEADTPDNFQSRRPNTSFCFLDIRSPGLGDTAMYLCATSGQGQRTDTQYFGPGTRLTVL.

The rearrangement links TRBV7-8 to TRBJ2-5; TRBD2 might be the D (7 bases). Trimming took 6 bases from V and 2 from J, leaving 10 bases between them. CDR1 and CDR2 (germline): SGHVS, FQNEAQ. The CDR3 loop spans 13 amino acids. The CDR3 DNA reads as TGTGCCAGCAGGGGGGGGGCACAAGAGACCCAGTACTTC. Its protein product is CASRGGAQETQYF.

The chain uses TRBV5-5 and TRBJ1-6; TRBD1 aligns across 9 bases. CDR3 size: 16 residues. Trimming removed 4 bases from V and 8 bases from J; junction bases left unmatched: 10. In germline, CDR1 is SGHKS, CDR2 YYEKEE (reference sequence). Here the CDR3 reads CASSDYRGRWDSPLHF. The CDR3 nucleotides read TGTGCCAGCAGCGATTACAGGGGGCGCTGGGATTCACCCCTCCACTTT.

The CDR3 region has the DNA TGTGCCAGCAGTTTAAGGGGGTTTAGAGAAAAACTGTTTTTT. The encoded protein is CASSLRGFREKLFF. The gene calls are TRBV28 and TRBJ1-4; TRBD1 is a possible D gene (6 bases). V lost 2 bases, J lost 8 bases, and 12 bases lay in between. The CDR3 runs to 14 residues. Germline lookup yields CDR1 MDHEN and CDR2 SYDVKM.

This sequence joins TRBV7-9 and TRBJ2-5, with 8 bases identical to TRBD1. The CDR3 totals 13 residues. Germline V lookup: CDR1 SEHNR, CDR2 FQNEAQ (reference sequence). Trimming removed 1 base from V and 7 bases from J; junction bases left unmatched: 2. The CDR3 DNA sequence: TGTGCCAGCAGCTTAGACAGGGGGGTGACCCAGTACTTC. Protein sequence: CASSLDRGVTQYF.

CDR3 in DNA: TGTGCCAGCAGCCCTACAGCTATCCAGTACGAGCAGTACTTC. Its translation: CASSPTAIQYEQYF. The rearrangement joins TRBV5-4 to TRBJ2-7; D gene unclear. Germline V lookup: CDR1 SGHNT, CDR2 YYREEE (reference sequence). The V gene lost 4 bases and the J gene lost 4 bases, with 15 bases spanning the gap. CDR3 length: 14 amino acids.

The gene calls are TRBV4-1 and TRBJ2-7; D perhaps matches TRBD1 (5 bases). CDR1 MGHRA and CDR2 YSYEKL come from the germline V gene. Trimming stripped 0 bases from V and 4 bases from J, with 13 bases between. The CDR3 consists of 15 residues. CDR3 loop: CASSQESLGVYEQYF. The CDR3 DNA follows: TGCGCCAGCAGCCAAGAATCCCTAGGGGTATACGAGCAGTACTTC.